A single T cell receptor (beta chain) is shown here with its context. This entry is derived from a study of blood T cell repertoires in COVID-19. About the research overall: The samples span acute and convalescent COVID-19 from the United States, Italy and Spain. Sample material is recorded as cDNA or gDNA derived from T cells, B-cell-depleted T cells, or PBMCs.

This CDR3 comprises 13 residues. Germline CDR1 and CDR2: MNHEY and SVGAGI. V lost 6 bases and J lost 3; bases outside the gene matches: 5. In the original analysis: The authors estimated nucleated cell counts from reference gene primer amplification. Libraries were prepared by immunoSEQ multiplex PCR; TCRdb keeps only in-frame clonotypes and omits some of them. V, J and clone size were drawn from that table, and D and trimming were deduced from the DNA. The sample contains tens of thousands of clones, approximately 85% of which appear only once. The TCR sequence derives from a man between 60 and 75 years old with acute or convalescent COVID-19. V gene TRBV6-5 combines with J gene TRBJ2-7; the match to TRBD1 covers 7 bases. The specimen was peripheral blood. The CDR3 DNA is TGTGCCAGCAGACGAACAGGGGTCTACGAGCAGTACTTC. This sequence encodes CASRRTGVYEQYF.